This T cell receptor beta chain was sequenced during a study of blood T cell repertoires in COVID-19. On the study more broadly: COVID-19 samples collected from the United States, Italy and Spain covered acute and convalescent phases. T cells, B-cell-depleted T cells, or PBMCs provided the cDNA or gDNA that served as material.

Seattle enrolled patients during active infection and tracked them longitudinally. Authors' methods: Amplification of reference gene primers provided the estimated nucleated cell counts. The assay was immunoSEQ multiplex PCR, and TCRdb's table has in-frame clones only and misses some. V, J and clone size derive from that table, while D and trimming were established from the DNA sequence. In the table there are roughly 200,000 clones, roughly 79% of which are singletons. This clone was seen a few times. The CDR3 contains 17 residues. Germline CDR1 is GTSNPN and CDR2 is SVGIG (reference sequence). The V end was cut by 2 bases, the J end by 1 base, with 20 bases between.

The chain uses TRBV30 and TRBJ2-5, with D possibly being TRBD2 (7 bases). The sequence was obtained from a woman between 40 and 50 years old with COVID-19, enrolled during active disease. The sample comprised peripheral blood. CDR3 DNA sequence: TGTGCCTGGAGTATGAGGGGGGGAACATTCTCCCAAGAGACCCAGTACTTC. Translating it yields CAWSMRGGTFSQETQYF.